This T cell receptor (beta chain) comes out of a study of blood T cell repertoires in COVID-19. After removal of 3 bases from V and 5 bases from J, the junction contained 15 bases not matched to a gene. The CDR3 runs 18 residues. The V gene's germline CDR1 is SGDLS and CDR2 YYNGEE. This clone was counted only a few times. Profiling relied on immunoSEQ multiplex PCR, and the TCRdb table lists in-frame clones only, not all of them. The table lists about 160,000 clones, 60% to 80% of them singletons. V and J are TRBV9 and TRBJ2-3; 10 nucleotides match TRBD2. This receptor was identified in a man aged 70 or older with acute or convalescent COVID-19. Material for sequencing was peripheral blood. CDR3 in amino acids: CASSGDARLAGVVDTQYF. CDR3 in DNA: TGTGCCAGCAGCGGAGATGCCCGGCTAGCGGGAGTGGTAGATACGCAGTATTTT.